This record concerns one T cell receptor beta chain sequence. The specificity of this receptor is unknown. Base quality data are lacking; no much larger clone is found one base away. The protocol used for the library was 5' RACE. The sequencing machine was an Illumina HiSeq 2500. The second PCR ran for about 6 to 12 cycles and used a J-beta primer mix along with a sample-barcoded 5' primer. A unique molecular identifier was introduced onto each TCR beta cDNA molecule by a template-switch 5' adaptor carrying 12 random nucleotides. Each sample yielded at least 3 million CDR3-containing paired-end reads. All of the RNA was converted into first-strand cDNA using the Mint cDNA synthesis kit, with a TRBC-specific oligonucleotide serving as the primer. Following uracil-DNA glycosylase treatment, a first 18-cycle PCR with universal primers M1SS and BC2_uni_R was performed on all cDNA. Turning to the authors' computational methods: For normalization, 1 million high-quality reads, each with a distinct molecular identifier, were randomly selected from each sample. Instead of being binned into consensus sequences, reads with shared molecular identifiers were discarded. MiTCR, set to a Q25 quality threshold and the strictest error-elimination algorithm, was used for CDR3 identification, clonotype clustering and error correction. Lower-bound total TCR beta diversity was estimated with a nonparametric unseen species model using Euler transformation. TCRdb redid the processing of the public reads, applying fastp at Q25 and MiXCR, and retained in-frame beta chains. Records with the same CDR3 protein are collapsed into one entry carrying the most frequent genes and DNA. It is TCRdb's table, rather than the study itself, that gives the V and J calls and clone size. The sample records 1 million or so distinct CDR3 sequences, around 43% of which are singletons. The ten largest account for 15% to 20% of the sample.

The data are from a study of blood T cells in healthy people across ages (dated by TCRdb to about 2015). Notes on the research overall: In model experiments, template switching captured roughly one uniquely barcoded TCR beta cDNA molecule for every two T cells. To track age-related changes in TCR beta repertoire diversity, the study relied on deep sequencing normalized with unique cDNA molecular identifiers. The donors were divided into four age groups: young (average about 15 years), middle-aged (over 35), aged (about 60) and long-lived (roughly 82). To avoid experimental bias, donors of different ages were spread randomly across the sequencing lanes. Using the same blood draw, the study looked at two additional independent replicas of 1 million unique cDNA reads for two donors, one aged 18 to 30 and the other aged 80 or older.

Trimming removed 6 bases from V and 3 bases from J; the gene matches leave 8 bases unexplained. The CDR3 measures 14 amino acids from cysteine to phenylalanine. Only CDR3 DNA remains: 42 bases, in frame from the first base. Via the germline V gene, CDR1 is ENHRY and CDR2 SYGVKD. Broader findings and caveats from the paper: Because donor CMV infection status was unknown, age-related changes in expanded clonotypes were potentially confounded. There was a strong correlation between observed TCR beta diversity and the percentage of naive T cells measured by flow cytometry. As age increased, observed TCR beta diversity per million T cells dropped in a roughly linear way, and a significant reduction was already evident by age 40. Estimates of total diversity based on one million sequenced T cells were considered lower bounds and underestimates. Compared with the aged group, the long-lived group had more naive CD4+ T cells, fewer expanded clones and increased TCR diversity, a pattern suggesting age selection. Because profiling used bulk unsorted PBMCs, naive and antigen-experienced compartments could not be compared conclusively.

Donors were 39 systemically healthy Caucasian individuals from Russia aged roughly 6 to 90 years. Around 10 milliliters of peripheral blood were drawn from each donor into EDTA-treated Vacutainer tubes. Ficoll-Paque density-gradient centrifugation was used to isolate PBMCs, with at least 7 million per sample. Trizol reagent was used to extract total RNA from PBMCs, with at least 6 micrograms per sample. Naive CD45RAhigh/CD27high T cell percentages were measured by flow cytometry on a PBMC aliquot from every donor. This receptor chain uses TRBV10-3 and TRBJ2-7, and TRBD2 matches 7 of the central bases. Sequencing was done on a sample of blood. The origin of this receptor is a woman aged 60-70 years in good health. The DNA sequence is TGTGCCATCAGCTGGACTAGGGGAGACTACGAGCAGTACTTC. It is translated as CAISWTRGDYEQYF.